The 19 T cell receptor beta chains given below trace back to one sample, sequenced in a study of Graves' ophthalmopathy and Graves' hyperthyroidism. Investigators amplified TCR beta CDR3 regions from RNA transcripts. Second-round multiplex PCR came after first-round RT-PCR with HTBI primers. TCRdb reprocessed the multiplex PCR reads via MiXCR and lists one record per CDR3 protein. The repertoire holds 400,000 to 450,000 distinct CDR3 sequences, with about 21% as singletons. The sequenced sample was peripheral blood. Receptors were obtained from a woman aged 18 to 35 with stable Graves' hyperthyroidism.

In its sample, this clonotype was seen many times. CDR3: CAISESVGHRETQYF. The DNA of the CDR3 is TGTGCCATCAGTGAGTCTGTGGGTCACCGAGAGACCCAGTACTTC. The genes are TRBV10-3 and TRBJ2-5; no clear D. Germline V gene lookup returns CDR1 ENHRY and CDR2 SYGVKD. The V gene lost 0 bases and the J gene lost 4 bases, with 12 bases spanning the gap. The CDR3 length is 15 residues.

This clonotype has only a few counts. The CDR3 coding sequence is TGTGCCAGCAGCGGAGGGGGGATCACTGAAGCTTTCTTT. This translates into CASSGGGITEAFF. V and J are TRBV12-3 or TRBV12-4 and TRBJ1-1; possible D gene TRBD1, 6 bases. Trimming took 6 bases from V and 4 from J, leaving 12 bases between them. The CDR3 is made up of 13 amino acids.

This clonotype was recorded a few times. The V call is TRBV18, the J call TRBJ2-5, with TRBD2 identical over 9 bases. The J segment lost 5 bases and the V segment lost 3 bases, leaving 10 bases of the junction unmatched. Looked up from germline, CDR1 is KGHSH and CDR2 is LQKENI. CDR3 length equals 16 residues. The DNA for the CDR3 is TGTGCCAGCTCACCCTCCTTAGCGGGGGCGCGGGAGACCCAGTACTTC. It encodes CASSPSLAGARETQYF.

Many counts were recorded for this clonotype. The chain carries TRBV19 and TRBJ1-5; 9 nucleotides match TRBD1. CDR3 length: 15 residues. CDR1 is LNHDA and CDR2 is SQIVND in the germline V gene (reference sequence). Trimming cost V 6 bases and J 0 bases; bases outside gene matches: 3. CDR3 in DNA: TGTGCCAGTAGGGGACAGGGAAATAGCAATCAGCCCCAGCATTTT. This gives the protein CASRGQGNSNQPQHF.

This clonotype has at least ten counts. The chain has TRBV6-1 and TRBJ1-5; D unclear. The CDR3 extends over 12 amino acids. CDR1 is MNHNS, CDR2 SASEGT, per germline. V dropped 9 bases and J dropped 7 bases, with 13 bases sitting between them. The CDR3 loop reads CASGQAGQPQHF. CDR3 DNA sequence: TGTGCCAGTGGTCAGGCGGGCCAGCCCCAGCATTTT.

The chain joins TRBV2 to TRBJ2-3; D not certain. This CDR3 is 13 amino acids long. Looked up from germline, CDR1 is SNHLY and CDR2 is FYNNEI. Trimming removed 3 bases from V and 1 base from J, with 5 bases in between. In nucleotides, the CDR3 is TGTGCCAGCAGTGAGCCTGGCACAGATACGCAGTATTTT. Translating gives CASSEPGTDTQYF.

The chain combines TRBV6-1 with TRBJ1-5; a possible D gene is TRBD1 (5 bases). Trimming cost V 6 bases and J 7 bases, with 25 bases left between them. CDR1 is MNHNS, CDR2 SASEGT, per germline. CDR3 size: 17 residues. CDR3 nucleotide sequence: TGTGCCAGCAGAAGTTACGAATCCTGGGGGGGTTTGCAGCCCCAGCATTTT. Protein product: CASRSYESWGGLQPQHF.

This chain connects TRBV25-1 to TRBJ1-1; D is undetermined. Germline V gene lookup returns CDR1 MGHDK and CDR2 SYGVNS. This CDR3 is built from 13 residues. V lost 2 bases and J 10 bases, leaving 14 bases between the germline ends. CDR3 nucleotides: TGTGCCAGCAGTGAAGCGGGCCGCGGTGGAGCTTTCTTT. Protein product: CASSEAGRGGAFF.

In its sample, this clonotype was seen many times. V usage is TRBV28 and J usage is TRBJ1-5; D is unclear. Trimming shortened V by 5 bases and J by 3 bases, and 14 bases separated the two germline ends. In germline, CDR1 is MDHEN, CDR2 SYDVKM. CDR3 length: 15 residues. CDR3 in amino acids: CASSRSTGFNQPQHF. The CDR3 DNA sequence: TGTGCCAGCAGTCGCTCCACGGGCTTCAATCAGCCCCAGCATTTT.

This clonotype occurred many times. CDR3 in amino acids: CASRGREGHEQYF. The CDR3, as DNA: TGTGCCAGCAGGGGCAGGGAAGGCCACGAGCAGTACTTC. J is TRBJ2-7 and V is TRBV6-1, with D perhaps TRBD1 (5 bases). V lost 6 bases to trimming and J lost 5 bases, with 14 bases between them. CDR3 length: 13 residues. Germline loops: CDR1 MNHNS, CDR2 SASEGT.

This clonotype was recorded at least ten times. This rearrangement joins TRBV5-8 to TRBJ1-1, with 9 bases fitting TRBD1. The J segment lost 1 base and the V segment lost 6 bases, leaving 4 bases of the junction unmatched. Germline-derived CDR1 and CDR2 are SGHTS and YDEGEE. This CDR3 has 14 amino acids. The CDR3 loop is CASTVGQGNTEAFF. The CDR3 nucleotides are TGTGCCAGCACCGTGGGACAGGGGAACACTGAAGCTTTCTTT.

The J gene is TRBJ2-7, the V gene TRBV6-1, with D perhaps TRBD1 (6 bases). The CDR3 consists of 14 residues. CDR1 is MNHNS and CDR2 is SASEGT in the germline V gene. Trimming left V 2 bases short and J 5 bases short, with 13 bases between. CDR3 amino acids: CASSESTGRDEQYF. The CDR3 nucleotides read TGTGCCAGCAGTGAAAGCACAGGGCGAGACGAGCAGTACTTC.

This clonotype was recorded at least ten times. The rearrangement links TRBV24-1 to TRBJ1-2; D gene uncertain. The CDR3 has 12 amino acids. V lost 1 base, J lost 5 bases, and 4 bases lay in between. CDR1 is KGHDR and CDR2 is SFDVKD in the germline V gene. In nucleotides, the CDR3 is TGTGCCACCAGTGATTTATGGTATGGCTACACCTTC. Its protein product is CATSDLWYGYTF.

This clonotype appeared many times. The rearrangement uses TRBV2 and TRBJ2-5; D unresolved. The V and J ends lost 1 base and 7 bases respectively, with 13 bases between them. Germline CDR1 SNHLY, CDR2 FYNNEI. The CDR3 contains 14 residues. This CDR3 is CASSEGAFRGTQYF. For the CDR3, the DNA is TGTGCCAGCAGTGAAGGGGCTTTTCGCGGGACCCAGTACTTC. The full variable domain, rest sourced from reference TRBV2 and TRBJ2-5, is EPEVTQTPSHQVTQMGQEVILRCVPISNHLYFYWYRQILGQKVEFLVSFYNNEISEKSEIFDDQFSVERPDGSNFTLKIRSTKLEDSAMYFCASSEGAFRGTQYFGPGTRLLVL.

V is TRBV28 and J is TRBJ1-5, with D possibly matching TRBD1 (6 bases). The length of the CDR3 is 17 residues. V gave up 5 bases and J gave up 1 base, with 18 bases separating them. Germline V gene data show CDR1 as MDHEN and CDR2 as SYDVKM. The CDR3 here is CASSVPHLGASNQPQHF. In DNA, the CDR3 is TGTGCCAGCAGTGTCCCTCATCTGGGGGCGAGCAATCAGCCCCAGCATTTT.

This clonotype was counted at least ten times. This chain uses TRBV9 with TRBJ2-3, with D perhaps TRBD2 (6 bases). CDR3 length equals 14 residues. V was clipped by 0 bases and J by 4 bases, with 9 bases between them. The germline CDR1 and CDR2 sequences are SGDLS and YYNGEE. The CDR3 DNA reads as TGTGCCAGCAGCGTAGCCGGGAGTGCAGATACGCAGTATTTT. Its protein is CASSVAGSADTQYF. The complete variable domain, with remaining parts taken from reference TRBV9 and TRBJ2-3, reads DSGVTQTPKHLITATGQRVTLRCSPRSGDLSVYWYQQSLDQGLQFLIQYYNGEERAKGNILERFSAQQFPDLHSELNLSSLELGDSALYFCASSVAGSADTQYFGPGTRLTVL.

This clonotype was counted a few times. The chain recombines TRBV20-1 with TRBJ1-1; D ambiguous. Germline V lookup: CDR1 DFQATT, CDR2 SNEGSKA (reference sequence). CDR3 length equals 17 residues. Trimming left V 0 bases short and J 6 bases short, with 23 bases between. CDR3 sequence: CSARDPGPGGRRSEAFF. The CDR3 region has the DNA TGCAGTGCTAGAGATCCTGGTCCAGGTGGCCGACGTTCTGAAGCTTTCTTT.

The V call is TRBV7-2, the J call TRBJ1-2; tentative D call: TRBD1 (6 bases). CDR1 and CDR2 (germline): SGHTA, FQGNSA. The CDR3 is 14 residues long. V lost 1 base and J 8 bases, leaving 14 bases between the germline ends. The CDR3 bases are TGTGCCAGCAGCTTAGACAGGGCCCGTCGGGGCTACACCTTC. This sequence encodes CASSLDRARRGYTF.

Ten or more counts support this clonotype. V and J are TRBV20-1 and TRBJ2-7; the D gene is possibly TRBD1 (6 bases). CDR3 size: 12 residues. Germline CDR1 DFQATT, CDR2 SNEGSKA (reference sequence). Trimming cost V 5 bases and J 4 bases, with 12 bases left between them. The DNA of the CDR3 is TGCAGTGCTGGGGACACCAAGTACGAGCAGTACTTC. It yields the protein CSAGDTKYEQYF.